These 11 T cell receptor beta chains were sequenced from one sample in a study of cytomegalovirus exposure and HLA in healthy donors. TCRdb's table, derived via immunoSEQ multiplex PCR, lists solely in-frame clones and lacks some. Counted here are 300,000 to 400,000 clones, roughly 88% occurring once; the ten biggest clones make up more than 0.95%. The sequenced material came from PBMCs. The source is a young man in good health and CMV-seronegative.

This chain joins TRBV12-5 and TRBJ2-5; possible D gene TRBD2, 6 bases. The V gene lost 5 bases and the J gene lost 3 bases, with 13 bases spanning the gap. The CDR3 runs 14 residues. Germline values: CDR1 LGHNT, CDR2 FRNRAP. The CDR3 reads CASGPRDSKETQYF. CDR3 coding DNA: TGTGCTAGTGGTCCCCGGGACTCCAAAGAGACCCAGTACTTC.

V and J are TRBV5-4 and TRBJ1-2, with D perhaps matching TRBD1 (6 bases). CDR3 length: 14 amino acids. V was clipped by 0 bases and J by 3 bases, with 9 bases between them. Germline V gene sequence: CDR1 SGHNT, CDR2 YYREEE (reference sequence). DNA for the CDR3: TGTGCCAGCAGCTTGGTTGAGGGGGACTATGGCTACACCTTC. This sequence encodes CASSLVEGDYGYTF.

V is TRBV7-6 and J is TRBJ1-1; D possibly corresponds to TRBD1 (5 bases). The CDR3 runs 16 residues. The germline V and J ends were trimmed by 5 bases and 4 bases, with 20 bases remaining between them. Germline-derived CDR1 and CDR2 are SGHVS and FNYEAQ. The CDR3 sequence: CASSVGRGTGVTEAFF. The CDR3 nucleotides read TGTGCCAGCAGCGTTGGGAGGGGAACGGGTGTCACTGAAGCTTTCTTT.

The chain carries TRBV6-1 and TRBJ2-7, with a weak D call TRBD2 (5 bases). CDR3 length: 15 residues. V lost 6 bases and J lost 4, with 19 bases in between. CDR1 MNHNS and CDR2 SASEGT come from the germline V gene. CDR3: CASRGSGARRYEQYF. The CDR3 nucleotides are TGTGCCAGCAGGGGGAGCGGAGCTAGAAGATACGAGCAGTACTTC.

The rearrangement uses TRBV27 and TRBJ2-5; 9 nucleotides align to TRBD1. Germline loops: CDR1 MNHEY, CDR2 SMNVEV (reference sequence). V was clipped by 4 bases and J by 5 bases; unmatched bases: 8. The CDR3 consists of 15 residues. The DNA of the CDR3 is TGTGCCAGCAGTTCCTTACAGGGGGCGCGGGAGACCCAGTACTTC. It yields the protein CASSSLQGARETQYF.

The table lists this clone with a few counts. This chain links TRBV5-4 with TRBJ1-2; 7 nucleotides match TRBD1. Unmatched junction bases numbered 2, after V lost 0 bases and J lost 3 bases. Germline V gives CDR1 SGHNT, CDR2 YYREEE (reference sequence). CDR3 size: 14 residues. CDR3 amino acids: CASSLGRGDYGYTF. DNA for the CDR3: TGTGCCAGCAGCTTGGGCAGGGGGGACTATGGCTACACCTTC.

The chain links TRBV6-1 to TRBJ1-1, with TRBD1 matching 7 bases. V lost 2 bases, J lost 5 bases, and 5 bases stayed unmatched. CDR1 is MNHNS, CDR2 SASEGT, per germline. There are 14 residues in the CDR3. The CDR3 loop reads CASSETGTVTEAFF. As DNA, the CDR3 is TGTGCCAGCAGTGAAACCGGGACAGTGACTGAAGCTTTCTTT.

In DNA, the CDR3 is TGTGCCAGCAGTGAATTTGGCAGGGGGCCGGATACGCAGTATTTT. Protein sequence: CASSEFGRGPDTQYF. V is TRBV25-1 and J is TRBJ2-3; 8 nucleotides align to TRBD1. CDR1 MGHDK and CDR2 SYGVNS come from the germline V gene. The CDR3 has 15 amino acids. The ends lost 1 base at V and 6 bases at J; junction bases unmatched: 6.

The chain employs TRBV6-5 and TRBJ2-1, with D perhaps matching TRBD1 (6 bases). V lost 4 bases and J lost 9, with 16 bases in between. Germline loops: CDR1 MNHEY, CDR2 SVGAGI. CDR3 length equals 14 residues. For the CDR3, the DNA is TGTGCCAGCAGTTGCCCGGACAGATCATGTGAGCAGTTCTTC. Translating it yields CASSCPDRSCEQFF.

The chain links TRBV9 to TRBJ2-2, with a tentative D call TRBD2 (6 bases). V dropped 0 bases and J dropped 5 bases, with 11 bases sitting between them. Germline assignment: CDR1 SGDLS and CDR2 YYNGEE. The CDR3 runs to 15 residues. The CDR3 loop is CASSVDLGRTGELFF. The DNA for the CDR3 is TGTGCCAGCAGCGTAGATTTGGGGAGGACCGGGGAGCTGTTTTTT.

This sequence joins TRBV9 and TRBJ2-1; TRBD2 matches at 12 bases. Looked up from germline, CDR1 is SGDLS and CDR2 is YYNGEE. This CDR3 is built from 16 residues. V trimming: 1 base; J trimming: 7 bases; junction bases outside the gene matches: 6. In DNA, the CDR3 is TGTGCCAGCAGCGTACGAGCTAGCGGGGGGGCAAATGAGCAGTTCTTC. Translation gives CASSVRASGGANEQFF.